One and the same sample provided the 28 T cell receptor beta chains below, sequenced in a study of blood T cell repertoires in COVID-19. The assay was immunoSEQ multiplex PCR, and TCRdb's table has in-frame clones only and misses some. The table records roughly 54,000 clones, around 93% of them present only once. Sequencing input: peripheral blood. The receptors come from a woman aged 55-69 years with active or convalescent COVID-19.

This sequence joins TRBV15 and TRBJ2-1; 9 nucleotides line up with TRBD1. Germline-derived CDR1 and CDR2 are LNHNV and YYDKDF (reference sequence). The CDR3 has 15 amino acids. The V and J ends lost 2 bases and 2 bases, in that order; junction bases with no gene match: 1. The CDR3 region has the DNA TGTGCCACCAGCAGAAGACAGGGGGCCTACAATGAGCAGTTCTTC. It translates to CATSRRQGAYNEQFF. Supplemented by reference TRBV15 and TRBJ2-1, the full variable domain reads DAMVIQNPRYQVTQFGKPVTLSCSQTLNHNVMYWYQQKSSQAPKLLFHYYDKDFNNEADTPDNFQSRRPNTSFCFLDIRSPGLGDTAMYLCATSRRQGAYNEQFFGPGTRLTVL.

Concerning this clone: At the DNA level, this CDR3 is encoded by other sequences in the same sample as well. The chain couples TRBV6-5 to TRBJ2-7, with TRBD1 matching over 7 bases. This CDR3 spans 14 amino acids. Germline trimming cut 2 bases from V and 2 bases from J; bases unmatched to any gene: 3. CDR1 and CDR2 from the germline V gene are MNHEY and SVGAGI. For the CDR3, the DNA is TGTGCCAGCAGTTACAGGGACAGAACCTACGAGCAGTACTTC. It yields the protein CASSYRDRTYEQYF.

This sequence joins TRBV3-1 (or the pseudogene TRBV3-2) and TRBJ1-2; TRBD1 aligns across 10 bases. CDR3 length: 15 residues. J gave up 1 base and V 3 bases, and 2 bases lay outside the gene matches. In germline, CDR1 is LGHDT, CDR2 YNNKEL (reference sequence). DNA of the CDR3: TGTGCCAGCAGCCAGACAGGGGGCCGTAACTATGGCTACACCTTC. As protein: CASSQTGGRNYGYTF.

V is TRBV7-9 and J is TRBJ2-1, with 7 bases identical to TRBD2. Germline trimming cut 5 bases from V and 5 bases from J; bases unmatched to any gene: 9. The CDR3 loop spans 15 amino acids. CDR1 and CDR2 from the germline V gene are SEHNR and FQNEAQ (reference sequence). CDR3 in amino acids: CASSITTGTNNEQFF. In DNA, the CDR3 is TGTGCCAGCAGCATTACAACCGGGACTAACAATGAGCAGTTCTTC.

The chain uses TRBV24-1 and TRBJ1-2; D might be TRBD1 (6 bases). In germline, CDR1 is KGHDR, CDR2 SFDVKD. Trimming left V 3 bases short and J 11 bases short, with 12 bases between. The length of the CDR3 is 12 residues. In DNA, the CDR3 is TGTGCCACCAGTGATACCCAGGGGCTATACACCTTC. Residues: CATSDTQGLYTF.

V is TRBV30 and J is TRBJ2-3; D possibly corresponds to TRBD2 (7 bases). The CDR3 sequence is 15 residues long. CDR1 and CDR2 from the germline V gene are GTSNPN and SVGIG (reference sequence). The ends were cut back, 4 bases at V and 7 bases at J, with 21 bases in the middle. For the CDR3, the DNA is TGTGCCTGGATGGGAGGGGGAGGGCCGGGAAATACGCAGTATTTT. This gives the protein CAWMGGGGPGNTQYF.

V and J are TRBV30 and TRBJ2-1; TRBD2 matches at 13 bases. The CDR3 contains 14 residues. J gave up 14 bases and V 1 base, and 8 bases lay outside the gene matches. Germline V CDR1 and CDR2: GTSNPN, SVGIG (reference sequence). The CDR3 loop reads CAWSATGLAGEKFF. CDR3 in DNA: TGTGCCTGGAGTGCCACAGGACTAGCGGGAGAGAAGTTCTTC.

The chain employs TRBV5-1 and TRBJ1-1, with TRBD1 matching 7 bases. The CDR3 extends over 14 amino acids. Germline trimming cut 4 bases from V and 3 bases from J; bases unmatched to any gene: 6. The V gene's germline CDR1 is SGHRS and CDR2 YFSETQ. This CDR3 is CASSSRQGDTEAFF. The CDR3 DNA is TGCGCCAGCAGCAGCCGACAGGGAGACACTGAAGCTTTCTTT.

The chain has TRBV27 and TRBJ2-2; TRBD2 might be the D (6 bases). Per the germline V gene, CDR1 is MNHEY and CDR2 is SMNVEV (reference sequence). CDR3 length: 11 residues. V gave up 8 bases and J gave up 5 bases, with 6 bases separating them. The CDR3 protein is CASGGTGELFF. The CDR3 DNA reads as TGTGCCAGCGGAGGGACCGGGGAGCTGTTTTTT.

This clone was found a few times. The chain uses TRBV7-8 and TRBJ1-1; TRBD1 matches at 7 bases. J lost 2 bases, V lost 5 bases, and 5 bases had no gene match. Germline CDR1 is SGHVS and CDR2 is FQNEAQ. The CDR3 consists of 14 residues. CDR3 region: CASSARTGNTEAFF. The CDR3 DNA follows: TGTGCCAGCAGCGCAAGGACAGGCAACACTGAAGCTTTCTTT.

V gene TRBV28 combines with J gene TRBJ1-2; 11 bases are a match to TRBD1. V lost 4 bases to trimming and J lost 8 bases; unmatched junction nucleotides: 6. Germline V CDR1 and CDR2: MDHEN, SYDVKM. The CDR3 is 14 amino acids. The CDR3 reads CASSSPGTGGGYTF. CDR3 in DNA: TGTGCCAGCAGTTCCCCCGGGACAGGGGGAGGCTACACCTTC.

The V and J genes are TRBV28 and TRBJ2-3; no clear D. Looked up from germline, CDR1 is MDHEN and CDR2 is SYDVKM. The V end was cut by 5 bases, the J end by 4 bases, with 13 bases between. The CDR3 contains 14 residues. The DNA for the CDR3 is TGTGCCAGCAGTGCCCACCTTAGCCCAGATACGCAGTATTTT. Translating gives CASSAHLSPDTQYF.

The rearrangement links TRBV7-3 to TRBJ1-2; 8 nucleotides align to TRBD1. The CDR3 consists of 12 residues. V lost 4 bases, J lost 8 bases, and 3 bases stayed unmatched. Germline V gives CDR1 SGHTA, CDR2 FQGTGA. CDR3 region: CASSSRGHGYTF. The CDR3 nucleotides read TGTGCCAGCAGCTCCAGGGGGCACGGCTACACCTTC.

The chain employs TRBV7-8 and TRBJ2-1, with 8 bases that match TRBD2. The germline gives CDR1 SGHVS, CDR2 FQNEAQ. Unmatched junction bases numbered 12, after V lost 0 bases and J lost 5 bases. This CDR3 contains 18 residues. CDR3 bases: TGTGCCAGCAGCTTAGCGCGGGGGCGTCCAGCGGGAGACAATGAGCAGTTCTTC. Translation: CASSLARGRPAGDNEQFF.

The chain couples TRBV30 to TRBJ1-5; no reliable D call. CDR1 and CDR2 (germline): GTSNPN, SVGIG (reference sequence). Trimming cost V 5 bases and J 2 bases, with 10 bases left between them. The CDR3 sequence is 13 residues long. This CDR3 reads CAWGTGGNQPQHF. The CDR3, as DNA: TGTGCCTGGGGTACCGGGGGCAATCAGCCCCAGCATTTT.

V is TRBV11-3 and J is TRBJ2-1; 7 bases fit TRBD2. This CDR3 spans 13 amino acids. In germline, CDR1 is SGHNT, CDR2 YENEEA. With 4 bases clipped from V and 10 bases from J, the junction kept 7 bases outside the gene matches. DNA of the CDR3: TGTGCCAGCAGCTGGGGACTAACGGGGGAGCAGTTCTTC. Protein product: CASSWGLTGEQFF. Using reference TRBV11-3 and TRBJ2-1 for the parts outside the CDR3, the full variable domain is EAGVVQSPRYKIIEKKQPVAFWCNPISGHNTLYWYLQNLGQGPELLIRYENEEAVDDSQLPKDRFSAERLKGVDSTLKIQPAELGDSAVYLCASSWGLTGEQFFGPGTRLTVL.

The chain has TRBV6-5 and TRBJ2-7, with 8 bases fitting TRBD2. This CDR3 contains 14 residues. The ends lost 10 bases at V and 3 bases at J; junction bases unmatched: 11. The germline V gene encodes CDR1 MNHEY and CDR2 SVGAGI. CDR3 loop: CATPEAGVGYEQYF. In DNA form, the CDR3 reads TGTGCCACCCCGGAAGCGGGAGTAGGCTACGAGCAGTACTTC.

The chain carries TRBV24-1 and TRBJ2-5; D might be TRBD2 (6 bases). V gave up 3 bases and J gave up 3 bases, with 13 bases separating them. The V gene's germline CDR1 is KGHDR and CDR2 SFDVKD. The CDR3 contains 15 residues. CDR3 residues: CATSDGPSAEETQYF. The CDR3 DNA sequence: TGTGCCACCAGTGATGGTCCTAGCGCCGAAGAGACCCAGTACTTC.

This chain connects TRBV7-3 to TRBJ2-5, with 8 positions matching TRBD2. V lost 3 bases to trimming and J lost 2 bases; unmatched junction nucleotides: 8. CDR3 length: 16 amino acids. The germline V gene has CDR1 SGHTA and CDR2 FQGTGA. CDR3 in amino acids: CASSLGLGTEQETQYF. The CDR3 DNA follows: TGTGCCAGCAGCTTGGGACTAGGGACGGAACAAGAGACCCAGTACTTC. The complete variable domain, with remaining parts taken from reference TRBV7-3 and TRBJ2-5, reads GAGVSQTPSNKVTEKGKYVELRCDPISGHTALYWYRQSLGQGPEFLIYFQGTGAADDSGLPNDRFFAVRPEGSVSTLKIQRTERGDSAVYLCASSLGLGTEQETQYFGPGTRLLVL.

The V gene is TRBV5-1, the J gene TRBJ2-1, with TRBD1 matching over 7 bases. J was trimmed by 9 bases and V by 2 bases; bases with no gene match: 8. This CDR3 region has 14 residues. The germline gives CDR1 SGHRS, CDR2 YFSETQ. The CDR3 DNA reads as TGCGCCAGCAGCTTCTCACTACAGGGGCCTGAGCAGTTCTTC. Its translation: CASSFSLQGPEQFF.

This clone was detected only a few times. The genes are TRBV10-3 and TRBJ1-1, with 7 bases matching TRBD1. The germline CDR1 and CDR2 sequences are ENHRY and SYGVKD. The CDR3 extends over 14 amino acids. The J segment lost 0 bases and the V segment lost 7 bases, leaving 5 bases of the junction unmatched. In DNA, the CDR3 is TGTGCCATCAAGGGACAGCCAATGAACACTGAAGCTTTCTTT. The encoded protein is CAIKGQPMNTEAFF.

This chain links TRBV28 with TRBJ1-5; TRBD1 matches 11 bases. The CDR3 has 15 amino acids. Germline V gene sequence: CDR1 MDHEN, CDR2 SYDVKM. V lost 8 bases and J lost 9; bases outside the gene matches: 12. The CDR3 nucleotides are TGTGCCAGCCGCCTACCCGGGACAGGGGGAAGGCCCCAGCATTTT. Translated, it gives CASRLPGTGGRPQHF.

This clone has just one count. The rearrangement links TRBV28 to TRBJ1-3; D not resolved. Germline V lookup: CDR1 MDHEN, CDR2 SYDVKM. Trimming took 4 bases from V and 3 from J, leaving 16 bases between them. This CDR3 has 16 amino acids. The CDR3 DNA is TGTGCCAGCAGTTCTAAAGGTCGTAGCTTTGGAAACACCATATATTTT. Residues: CASSSKGRSFGNTIYF. Together with reference TRBV28 and TRBJ1-3, the CDR3 gives the full variable domain: DVKVTQSSRYLVKRTGEKVFLECVQDMDHENMFWYRQDPGLGLRLIYFSYDVKMKEKGDIPEGYSVSREKKERFSLILESASTNQTSMYLCASSSKGRSFGNTIYFGEGSWLTVV.

This clone was recorded only once. J is TRBJ1-4 and V is TRBV28, with 11 positions matching TRBD1. Germline trimming cut 6 bases from V and 8 bases from J; bases unmatched to any gene: 5. The CDR3 runs 14 residues. CDR1 MDHEN and CDR2 SYDVKM come from the germline V gene. The CDR3 here is CASRRTGGGEKLFF. The CDR3 DNA reads TGTGCCAGCAGACGGACAGGGGGCGGAGAAAAACTGTTTTTT.

The chain couples TRBV7-7 to TRBJ2-5; 7 nucleotides agree with TRBD2. The CDR3 runs 14 residues. Losses at the gene ends were 5 bases for V and 4 bases for J; bases not matched to a gene: 7. Germline V gene lookup returns CDR1 SSHAT and CDR2 FNYEAQ (reference sequence). The CDR3, as DNA: TGTGCCAGCAGCCCAGCGCAGCGGGGAGAGACCCAGTACTTC. Protein: CASSPAQRGETQYF.

The genes are TRBV5-1 and TRBJ1-5, with 9 bases that match TRBD1. With 4 bases clipped from V and 4 bases from J, the junction kept 3 bases outside the gene matches. Germline lookup yields CDR1 SGHRS and CDR2 YFSETQ. This CDR3 is built from 14 residues. The CDR3 DNA reads TGCGCCAGCAGCCAGGGGACAGGGAATCAGCCCCAGCATTTT. As protein: CASSQGTGNQPQHF.

The gene calls are TRBV4-1 and TRBJ1-3; D is unresolved. Germline V lookup: CDR1 MGHRA, CDR2 YSYEKL. The length of the CDR3 is 15 residues. V was clipped by 3 bases and J by 0 bases, with 9 bases between them. The CDR3 DNA is TGCGCCAGCAGCCAGATAGGAGTCTCTGGAAACACCATATATTTT. Its protein is CASSQIGVSGNTIYF.

This chain joins TRBV6-5 and TRBJ1-2; 7 nucleotides agree with TRBD1. CDR3 length equals 15 residues. The junction had 14 bases not matched to a gene; V was cut back by 7 bases and J by 6 bases. CDR1 MNHEY and CDR2 SVGAGI come from the germline V gene. The CDR3 DNA follows: TGTGCCAGCATGCGGCAGGGGGAAAAGTATGATGGCTACACCTTC. This translates into CASMRQGEKYDGYTF.